This T cell receptor (beta chain) was captured in a study of T cell responses to AZD1222 COVID-19 vaccine. Study conclusions and caveats: Reportedly, close to half of spike-specific TCRs are directed against unmutated variant regions.

With regard to this clone: Antigen: not known.

Using immunoSEQ multiplex PCR, the repertoire was profiled, and TCRdb retains in-frame clones only, with some absent. This table holds 100,000 or so clones, approximately 92% found once. The CDR3 contains 20 residues. Sequencing used peripheral blood, obtained 28 days after the second AZD1222 dose. The chain uses TRBV21-1 and TRBJ2-7; TRBD2 was called by the table and not checked on the DNA. TRBV21-1 is a documented pseudogene. This TCR was sampled from an adult who received the AZD1222 COVID-19 vaccine. The CDR3 region is CASSKREEALAGGAAYEQYF. The DNA for the CDR3 is TGTGCCAGCAGCAAAAGGGAAGAGGCGCTAGCGGGAGGTGCAGCCTACGAGCAGTACTTC.